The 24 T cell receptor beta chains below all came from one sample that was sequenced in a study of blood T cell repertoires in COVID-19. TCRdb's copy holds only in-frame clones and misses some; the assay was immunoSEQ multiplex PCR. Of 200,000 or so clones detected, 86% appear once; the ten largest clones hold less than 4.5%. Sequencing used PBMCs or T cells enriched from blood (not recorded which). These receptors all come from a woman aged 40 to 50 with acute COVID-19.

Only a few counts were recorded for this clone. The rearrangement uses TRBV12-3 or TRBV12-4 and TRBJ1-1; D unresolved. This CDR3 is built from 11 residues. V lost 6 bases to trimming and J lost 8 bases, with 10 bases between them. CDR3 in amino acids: CASRTTSEAFF. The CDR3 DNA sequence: TGTGCCAGCAGGACGACATCAGAAGCTTTCTTT.

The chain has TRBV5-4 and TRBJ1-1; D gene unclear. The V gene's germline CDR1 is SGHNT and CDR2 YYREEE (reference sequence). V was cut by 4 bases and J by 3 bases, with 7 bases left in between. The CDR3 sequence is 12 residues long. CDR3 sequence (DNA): TGTGCCAGCAGCCTGGACTACACTGAAGCTTTCTTT. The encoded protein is CASSLDYTEAFF. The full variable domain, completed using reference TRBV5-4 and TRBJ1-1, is ETGVTQSPTHLIKTRGQQVTLRCSSQSGHNTVSWYQQALGQGPQFIFQYYREEENGRGNFPPRFSGLQFPNYSSELNVNALELDDSALYLCASSLDYTEAFFGQGTRLTVV.

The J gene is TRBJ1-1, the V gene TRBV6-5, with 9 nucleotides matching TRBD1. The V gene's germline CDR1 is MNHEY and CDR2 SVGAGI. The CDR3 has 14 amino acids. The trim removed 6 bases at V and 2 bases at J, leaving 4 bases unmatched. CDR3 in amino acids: CASRDRGTNTEAFF. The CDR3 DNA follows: TGTGCCAGCAGGGACAGGGGTACTAACACTGAAGCTTTCTTT.

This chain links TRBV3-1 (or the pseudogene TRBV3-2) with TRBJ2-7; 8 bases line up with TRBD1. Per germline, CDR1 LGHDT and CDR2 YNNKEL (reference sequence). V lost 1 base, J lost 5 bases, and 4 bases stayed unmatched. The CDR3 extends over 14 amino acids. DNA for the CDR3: TGTGCCAGCAGCCAAGGGACAGGGTGGGACGAGCAGTACGTC. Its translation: CASSQGTGWDEQYV.

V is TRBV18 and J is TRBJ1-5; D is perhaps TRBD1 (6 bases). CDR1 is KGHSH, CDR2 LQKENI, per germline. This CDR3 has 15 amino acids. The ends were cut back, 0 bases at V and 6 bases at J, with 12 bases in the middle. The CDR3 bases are TGTGCCAGCTCACCACCAGGGGGATCAGGTCAGCCCCAGCATTTT. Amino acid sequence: CASSPPGGSGQPQHF.

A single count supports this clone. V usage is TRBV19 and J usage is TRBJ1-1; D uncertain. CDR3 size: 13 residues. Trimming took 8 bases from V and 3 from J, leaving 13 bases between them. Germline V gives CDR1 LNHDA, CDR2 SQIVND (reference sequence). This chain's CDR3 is CASLSGRYTEAFF. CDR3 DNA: TGTGCCAGTCTCTCGGGGAGGTACACTGAAGCTTTCTTT.

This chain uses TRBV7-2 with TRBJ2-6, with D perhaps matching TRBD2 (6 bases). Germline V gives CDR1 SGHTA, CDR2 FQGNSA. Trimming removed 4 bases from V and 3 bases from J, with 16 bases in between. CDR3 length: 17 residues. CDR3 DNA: TGTGCCAGCAGCTCCGGAACCGGGAGAATTGGGGCCAACGTCCTGACTTTC. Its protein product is CASSSGTGRIGANVLTF.

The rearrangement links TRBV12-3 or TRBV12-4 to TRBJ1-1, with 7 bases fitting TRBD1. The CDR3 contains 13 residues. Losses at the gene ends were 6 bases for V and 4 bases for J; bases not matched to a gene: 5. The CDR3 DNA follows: TGTGCCAGCAGCAAACAGGGGTTCACTGAAGCTTTCTTT. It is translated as CASSKQGFTEAFF.

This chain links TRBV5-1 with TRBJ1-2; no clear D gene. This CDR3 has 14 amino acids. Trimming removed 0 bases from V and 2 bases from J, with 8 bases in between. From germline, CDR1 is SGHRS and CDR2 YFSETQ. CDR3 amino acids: CASSLGPGNYGYTF. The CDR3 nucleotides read TGCGCCAGCAGCTTGGGGCCGGGAAACTATGGCTACACCTTC.

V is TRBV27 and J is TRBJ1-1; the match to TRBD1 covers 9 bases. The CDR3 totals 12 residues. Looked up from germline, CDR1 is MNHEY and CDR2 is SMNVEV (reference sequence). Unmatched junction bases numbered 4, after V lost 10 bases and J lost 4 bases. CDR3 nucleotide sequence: TGTGCCACCCTGACAGGGGGCACTGAAGCTTTCTTT. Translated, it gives CATLTGGTEAFF.

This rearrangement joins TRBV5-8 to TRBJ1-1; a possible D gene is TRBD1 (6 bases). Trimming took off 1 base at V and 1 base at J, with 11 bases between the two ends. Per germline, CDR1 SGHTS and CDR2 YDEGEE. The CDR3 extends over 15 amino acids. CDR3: CASSLFAGANTEAFF. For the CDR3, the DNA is TGTGCCAGCAGCTTGTTTGCAGGGGCGAACACTGAAGCTTTCTTT.

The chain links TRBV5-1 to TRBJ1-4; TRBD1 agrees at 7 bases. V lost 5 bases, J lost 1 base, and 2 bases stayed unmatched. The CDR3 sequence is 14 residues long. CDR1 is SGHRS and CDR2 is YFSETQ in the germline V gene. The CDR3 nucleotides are TGCGCCAGCAGTCGACAGGGAACTAATGAAAAACTGTTTTTT. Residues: CASSRQGTNEKLFF. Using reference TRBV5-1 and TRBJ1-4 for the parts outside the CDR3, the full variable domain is KAGVTQTPRYLIKTRGQQVTLSCSPISGHRSVSWYQQTPGQGLQFLFEYFSETQRNKGNFPGRFSGRQFSNSRSEMNVSTLELGDSALYLCASSRQGTNEKLFFGSGTQLSVL.

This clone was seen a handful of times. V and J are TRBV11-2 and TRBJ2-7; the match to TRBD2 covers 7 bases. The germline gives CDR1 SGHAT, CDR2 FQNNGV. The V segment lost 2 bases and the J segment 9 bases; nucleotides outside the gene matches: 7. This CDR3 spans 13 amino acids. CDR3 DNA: TGTGCCAGCAGCTTATTTGGGGGACTAAGGCAGTACTTC. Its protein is CASSLFGGLRQYF.

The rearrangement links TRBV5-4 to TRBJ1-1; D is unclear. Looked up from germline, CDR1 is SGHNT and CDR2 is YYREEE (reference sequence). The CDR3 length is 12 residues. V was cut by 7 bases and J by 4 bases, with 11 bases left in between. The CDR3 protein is CASGYLATEAFF. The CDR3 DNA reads TGTGCCAGCGGATACTTAGCCACTGAAGCTTTCTTT.

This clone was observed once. The DNA of the CDR3 is TGTGCCAGCAGTTACCACAGCATGAACACTGAAGCTTTCTTT. It codes for CASSYHSMNTEAFF. The V gene is TRBV6-5, the J gene TRBJ1-1, with D unclear. The CDR3 spans 14 residues. Trimming left V 2 bases short and J 0 bases short, with 7 bases between. CDR1 MNHEY and CDR2 SVGAGI come from the germline V gene.

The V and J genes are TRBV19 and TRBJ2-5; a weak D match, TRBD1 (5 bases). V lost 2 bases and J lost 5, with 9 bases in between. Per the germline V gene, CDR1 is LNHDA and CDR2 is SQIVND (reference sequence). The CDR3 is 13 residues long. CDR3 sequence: CASSIKGWETQYF. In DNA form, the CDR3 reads TGTGCCAGTAGTATAAAGGGGTGGGAGACCCAGTACTTC.

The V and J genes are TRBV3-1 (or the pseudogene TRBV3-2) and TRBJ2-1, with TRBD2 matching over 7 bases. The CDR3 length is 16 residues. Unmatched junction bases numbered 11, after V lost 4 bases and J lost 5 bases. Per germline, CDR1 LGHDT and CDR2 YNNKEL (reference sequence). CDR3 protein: CASSRIGAGVNNEQFF. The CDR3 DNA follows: TGTGCCAGCAGCCGCATCGGTGCGGGGGTGAACAATGAGCAGTTCTTC.

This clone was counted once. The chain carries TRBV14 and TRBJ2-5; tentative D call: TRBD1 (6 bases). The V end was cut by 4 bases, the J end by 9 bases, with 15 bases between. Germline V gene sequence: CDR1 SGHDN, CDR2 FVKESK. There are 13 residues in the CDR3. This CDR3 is CASSLTGLAAQYF. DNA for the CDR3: TGTGCCAGCAGCCTTACAGGGCTCGCGGCCCAGTACTTC.

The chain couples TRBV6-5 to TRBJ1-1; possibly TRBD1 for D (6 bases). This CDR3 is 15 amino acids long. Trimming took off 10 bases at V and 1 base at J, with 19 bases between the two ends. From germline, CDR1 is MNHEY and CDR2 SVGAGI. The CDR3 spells CATSGSLTGNTEAFF. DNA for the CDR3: TGTGCCACCAGCGGTTCTTTGACAGGGAACACTGAAGCTTTCTTT.

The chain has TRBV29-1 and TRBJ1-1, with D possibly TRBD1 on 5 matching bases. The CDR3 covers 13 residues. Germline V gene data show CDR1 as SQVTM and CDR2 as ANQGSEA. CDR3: CSDTTDMNTEAFF. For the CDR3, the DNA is TGCAGTGACACGACAGACATGAACACTGAAGCTTTCTTT.

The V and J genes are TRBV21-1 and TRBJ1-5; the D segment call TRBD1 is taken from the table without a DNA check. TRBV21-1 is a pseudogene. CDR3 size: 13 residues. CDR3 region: CATLCQSNQPQHF. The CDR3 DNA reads TGTGCCACCCTTTGTCAGAGCAATCAGCCCCAGCATTTT.

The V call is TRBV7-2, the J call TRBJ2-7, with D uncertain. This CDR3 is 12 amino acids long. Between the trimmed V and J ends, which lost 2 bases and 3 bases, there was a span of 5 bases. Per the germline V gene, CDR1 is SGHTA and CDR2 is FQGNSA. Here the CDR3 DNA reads TGTGCCAGCAGCTTACAGCGCTACGAGCAGTACTTC. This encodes CASSLQRYEQYF.

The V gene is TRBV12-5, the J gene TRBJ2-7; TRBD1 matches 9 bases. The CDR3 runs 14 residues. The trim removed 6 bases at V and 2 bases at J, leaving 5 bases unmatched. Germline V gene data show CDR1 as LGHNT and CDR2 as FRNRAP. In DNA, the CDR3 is TGTGCTAGTGGCTTTGGACAGGGGCCCTACGAGCAGTACTTC. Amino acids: CASGFGQGPYEQYF.

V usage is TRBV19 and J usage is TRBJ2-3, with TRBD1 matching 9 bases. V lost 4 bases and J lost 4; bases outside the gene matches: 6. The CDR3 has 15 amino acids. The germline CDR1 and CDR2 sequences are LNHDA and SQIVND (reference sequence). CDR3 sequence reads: CASSTPTGGADTQYF. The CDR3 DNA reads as TGTGCCAGTAGTACACCGACAGGGGGAGCAGATACGCAGTATTTT.